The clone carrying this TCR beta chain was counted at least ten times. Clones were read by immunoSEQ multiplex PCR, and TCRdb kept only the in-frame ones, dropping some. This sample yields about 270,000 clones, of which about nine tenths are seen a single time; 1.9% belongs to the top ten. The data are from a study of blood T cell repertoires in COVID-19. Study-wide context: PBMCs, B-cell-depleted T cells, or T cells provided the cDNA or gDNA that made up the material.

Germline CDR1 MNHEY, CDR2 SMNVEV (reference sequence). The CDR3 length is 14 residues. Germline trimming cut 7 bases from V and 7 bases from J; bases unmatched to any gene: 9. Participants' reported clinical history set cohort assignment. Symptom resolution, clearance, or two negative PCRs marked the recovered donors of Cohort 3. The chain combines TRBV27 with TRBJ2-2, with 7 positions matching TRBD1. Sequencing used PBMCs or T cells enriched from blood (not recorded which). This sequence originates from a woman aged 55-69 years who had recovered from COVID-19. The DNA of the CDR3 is TGTGCCAGCAACACTTTACAGGGGAACGGGGAGCTGTTTTTT. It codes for CASNTLQGNGELFF.